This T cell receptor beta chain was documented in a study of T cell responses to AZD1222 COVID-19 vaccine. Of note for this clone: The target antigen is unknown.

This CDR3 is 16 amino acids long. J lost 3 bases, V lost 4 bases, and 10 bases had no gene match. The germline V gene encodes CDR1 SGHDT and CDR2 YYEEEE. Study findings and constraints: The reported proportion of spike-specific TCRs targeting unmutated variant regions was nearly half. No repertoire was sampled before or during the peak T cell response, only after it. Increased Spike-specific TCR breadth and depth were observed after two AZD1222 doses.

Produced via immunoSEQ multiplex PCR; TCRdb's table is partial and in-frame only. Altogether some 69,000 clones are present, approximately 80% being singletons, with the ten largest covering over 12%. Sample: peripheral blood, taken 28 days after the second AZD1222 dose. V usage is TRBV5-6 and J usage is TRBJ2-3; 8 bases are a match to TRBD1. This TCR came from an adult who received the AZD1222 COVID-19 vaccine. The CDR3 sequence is CASSGQGARLTDTQYF. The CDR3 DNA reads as TGTGCCAGCAGCGGGCAGGGGGCCAGGTTAACAGATACGCAGTATTTT.